A single sample is the source of the 30 T cell receptor beta chains below, sequenced in a study of CD8+CD57+ T cells in acquired aplastic anemia. Patients picked for sequencing had shown CD8+CD57+ cell expansion detected by flow cytometry. The TCR beta profiling, which covered VDJ combination and CDR3 sequence, was carried out using genomic DNA as the template. TCRdb ran MiXCR on the reads and lists one entry per CDR3 protein. The sample consists of some 170,000 distinct CDR3 sequences, 45% to 55% of them appearing once. Sequenced sample: sorted CD4+, CD8+, or CD8+CD57+ T cells (not recorded which) from PBMCs. All receptors come from a human donor with aplastic anemia.

J is TRBJ1-1 and V is TRBV7-9; the D gene is possibly TRBD1 (6 bases). V was pared by 0 bases and J by 4 bases, with 12 bases between. The CDR3 runs to 15 residues. CDR1 is SEHNR and CDR2 is FQNEAQ in the germline V gene (reference sequence). The CDR3 spells CASSLAQGRFTEAFF. The CDR3 DNA reads TGTGCCAGCAGCTTAGCGCAGGGGCGATTCACTGAAGCTTTCTTT.

This clonotype was observed many times. V is TRBV19 and J is TRBJ1-4; tentative D call: TRBD1 (5 bases). The germline gives CDR1 LNHDA, CDR2 SQIVND (reference sequence). This CDR3 has 12 amino acids. V lost 5 bases and J lost 8, with 9 bases in between. The CDR3 region has the DNA TGTGCCAGTAGTCGCCGGGGGGAAAAACTGTTTTTT. This translates into CASSRRGEKLFF.

The V and J genes are TRBV6-1 and TRBJ2-2; 13 nucleotides line up with TRBD2. The CDR3 spans 16 residues. Unmatched junction bases numbered 5, after V lost 3 bases and J lost 7 bases. Germline CDR1 is MNHNS and CDR2 is SASEGT. CDR3 nucleotides: TGTGCCAGCAGTGAGACTAGCGGGGGGAATGGCGGGGAGCTGTTTTTT. Amino acid sequence: CASSETSGGNGGELFF.

V is TRBV7-9 and J is TRBJ2-1; no definite D call. V was shortened by 1 base and J by 7 bases, with 5 bases between the two germline ends. The CDR3 sequence is 12 residues long. Germline lookup yields CDR1 SEHNR and CDR2 FQNEAQ (reference sequence). The CDR3 protein is CASSLVVNEQFF. In DNA form, the CDR3 reads TGTGCCAGCAGCTTAGTCGTGAATGAGCAGTTCTTC. The full variable domain, rest sourced from reference TRBV7-9 and TRBJ2-1, is DTGVSQNPRHKITKRGQNVTFRCDPISEHNRLYWYRQTLGQGPEFLTYFQNEAQLEKSRLLSDRFSAERPKGSFSTLEIQRTEQGDSAMYLCASSLVVNEQFFGPGTRLTVL.

This clonotype was picked up many times. The rearrangement uses TRBV6-5 and TRBJ1-4, with D possibly TRBD1 on 5 matching bases. The V and J ends lost 0 bases and 5 bases respectively, with 10 bases between them. CDR3 size: 15 residues. Germline V gene lookup returns CDR1 MNHEY and CDR2 SVGAGI. CDR3 loop: CASSYSMGRNEKLFF. CDR3 bases: TGTGCCAGCAGTTACTCGATGGGACGGAATGAAAAACTGTTTTTT.

This clonotype showed up many times. The chain's CDR3 is CASKGGGGAGNEQFF. The CDR3 coding sequence is TGTGCCAGCAAAGGGGGTGGAGGGGCGGGCAATGAGCAGTTCTTC. This chain uses TRBV7-9 with TRBJ2-1; D is perhaps TRBD1 or TRBD2 (6 bases each). Germline CDR1 SEHNR, CDR2 FQNEAQ (reference sequence). The CDR3 length is 15 residues. Trimming took off 7 bases at V and 6 bases at J, with 19 bases between the two ends. The full variable domain, in which reference TRBV7-9 and TRBJ2-1 provide the parts outside the CDR3, is DTGVSQNPRHKITKRGQNVTFRCDPISEHNRLYWYRQTLGQGPEFLTYFQNEAQLEKSRLLSDRFSAERPKGSFSTLEIQRTEQGDSAMYLCASKGGGGAGNEQFFGPGTRLTVL.

This clonotype came up many times. The gene calls are TRBV20-1 and TRBJ2-3; a weak D match, TRBD1 (5 bases). The germline V and J ends were trimmed by 4 bases and 6 bases, with 11 bases remaining between them. CDR3 length equals 12 residues. Germline CDR1 DFQATT, CDR2 SNEGSKA (reference sequence). In DNA form, the CDR3 reads TGCAGTGCTATGGAAGGGGCGGATACGCAGTATTTT. This gives the protein CSAMEGADTQYF.

This clonotype was detected ten times or more. V is TRBV20-1 and J is TRBJ1-1, with D hard to call. The CDR3 extends over 14 amino acids. The germline V gene encodes CDR1 DFQATT and CDR2 SNEGSKA (reference sequence). The V gene lost 0 bases and the J gene lost 5 bases, with 13 bases spanning the gap. CDR3 protein: CSARDSPGRTEAFF. CDR3 DNA: TGCAGTGCTAGAGATAGTCCGGGGAGAACTGAAGCTTTCTTT.

There are many counts of this clonotype. The chain is built from TRBV5-1 and TRBJ1-2; 9 nucleotides match TRBD1. CDR3 size: 14 residues. Germline V gives CDR1 SGHRS, CDR2 YFSETQ. The ends lost 2 bases at V and 5 bases at J; junction bases unmatched: 4. Written as DNA, the CDR3 is TGCGCCAGCAGCTTTACTGACAGGGGGTATGGCTACACCTTC. Translation gives CASSFTDRGYGYTF. Looking up the rest from reference TRBV5-1 and TRBJ1-2 gives the full variable domain: KAGVTQTPRYLIKTRGQQVTLSCSPISGHRSVSWYQQTPGQGLQFLFEYFSETQRNKGNFPGRFSGRQFSNSRSEMNVSTLELGDSALYLCASSFTDRGYGYTFGSGTRLTVV.

This sequence joins TRBV20-1 and TRBJ2-3; 9 bases are shared with TRBD2. CDR1 DFQATT and CDR2 SNEGSKA come from the germline V gene (reference sequence). V dropped 0 bases and J dropped 0; count of bases not matched to a gene: 4. The CDR3 is made up of 16 amino acids. CDR3 bases: TGCAGTGCTAGAGATACCCTAGCGGGAAGCACAGATACGCAGTATTTT. Residues: CSARDTLAGSTDTQYF.

The chain has TRBV7-2 and TRBJ2-1; tentatively, D is TRBD1 or TRBD2 (5 bases each). The CDR3 totals 11 residues. Trimming removed 6 bases at V and 10 bases at J, with 10 bases between. The germline CDR1 and CDR2 sequences are SGHTA and FQGNSA. CDR3 in amino acids: CASSRQREQFF. In DNA, the CDR3 is TGTGCCAGCAGTCGACAGCGGGAGCAGTTCTTC. Combining the CDR3 with reference TRBV7-2 and TRBJ2-1 gives the whole variable domain GAGVSQSPSNKVTEKGKDVELRCDPISGHTALYWYRQSLGQGLEFLIYFQGNSAPDKSGLPSDRFSAERTGGSVSTLTIQRTQQEDSAVYLCASSRQREQFFGPGTRLTVL.

Many counts were recorded for this clonotype. The chain is built from TRBV19 and TRBJ1-4; 7 bases line up with TRBD1. CDR3 size: 14 residues. Germline lookup yields CDR1 LNHDA and CDR2 SQIVND (reference sequence). With V trimmed by 7 bases and J by 3 bases, 5 bases remained unmatched. Written as DNA, the CDR3 is TGTGCCAGTACCGCCGGGACAGCTAATGAAAAACTGTTTTTT. Translation gives CASTAGTANEKLFF.

This chain uses TRBV19 with TRBJ1-5; perhaps TRBD1 as D (6 bases). This CDR3 is 14 amino acids long. V shed 0 bases and J shed 6 bases, with 9 bases lying between them. Germline V gene sequence: CDR1 LNHDA, CDR2 SQIVND (reference sequence). The CDR3 region has the DNA TGTGCCAGTAGTATAGAGCCAGGGGCTCAGCCCCAGCATTTT. Its translation is CASSIEPGAQPQHF.

The chain has TRBV4-1 and TRBJ1-2; D gene ambiguous. Germline CDR1 MGHRA, CDR2 YSYEKL. Trimming removed 0 bases at V and 6 bases at J, with 8 bases between. CDR3 length: 13 amino acids. DNA for the CDR3: TGCGCCAGCAGCCAAGAGAGGAGGGATGGCTACACCTTC. Residues: CASSQERRDGYTF.

In its sample, this clonotype was seen many times. This chain uses TRBV2 with TRBJ1-1; D is unresolved. CDR3 length: 16 amino acids. V gave up 4 bases and J gave up 3 bases, with 18 bases separating them. From germline, CDR1 is SNHLY and CDR2 FYNNEI. DNA of the CDR3: TGTGCCAGCAGTGCAGAGATACTCGGTACGGACACTGAAGCTTTCTTT. Its protein product is CASSAEILGTDTEAFF.

This clonotype has a handful of counts. The chain recombines TRBV19 with TRBJ1-1, with D unclear. The CDR3 has 11 amino acids. V was trimmed by 3 bases and J by 7 bases, leaving 6 bases between them. Germline CDR1 is LNHDA and CDR2 is SQIVND (reference sequence). For the CDR3, the DNA is TGTGCCAGTAGTATCGGAGGTGAAGCTTTCTTT. This translates into CASSIGGEAFF.

The chain recombines TRBV10-3 with TRBJ2-3, with 9 bases matching TRBD1. The V gene's germline CDR1 is ENHRY and CDR2 SYGVKD. J gave up 6 bases and V 5 bases, and 6 bases lay outside the gene matches. The CDR3 loop spans 14 amino acids. Here the CDR3 DNA reads TGTGCCATCAGTCCCGGGACAGGGCCCGATACGCAGTATTTT. Translated, it gives CAISPGTGPDTQYF.

A few counts support this clonotype. The chain recombines TRBV24-1 with TRBJ1-1; a possible D gene is TRBD1 (5 bases). The CDR3 is 11 amino acids. Per germline, CDR1 KGHDR and CDR2 SFDVKD. The CDR3 spells CARGRGTEAFF. The CDR3, as DNA: TGTGCACGGGGGAGAGGCACTGAAGCTTTCTTT.

This clonotype was recorded many times. CDR3 sequence reads: CASSLQPGQGYEQYF. The CDR3, as DNA: TGTGCCAGCTCACTTCAACCGGGACAGGGGTACGAGCAGTACTTC. This chain links TRBV11-1 with TRBJ2-7; the match to TRBD1 covers 10 bases. CDR1 is SGHAT and CDR2 is FQDESV in the germline V gene (reference sequence). The trim removed 8 bases at V and 4 bases at J, leaving 11 bases unmatched. The CDR3 is 15 amino acids.

This chain connects TRBV7-8 to TRBJ2-1; D is uncertain. The CDR3 length is 15 residues. Deletions cut 0 bases from V and 3 bases from J, with 9 bases between. From germline, CDR1 is SGHVS and CDR2 FQNEAQ. CDR3 in DNA: TGTGCCAGCAGCTTAGCGGTGGGCAACTACAATGAGCAGTTCTTC. This codes for CASSLAVGNYNEQFF.

This clonotype was observed a handful of times. This sequence joins TRBV3-1 and TRBJ1-1, with a tentative D call TRBD1 (5 bases). This CDR3 is built from 15 residues. Germline V gene sequence: CDR1 LGHDT, CDR2 YNNKEL (reference sequence). Between the trimmed V and J ends, which lost 0 bases and 2 bases, there was a span of 10 bases. CDR3 loop: CASSQEGTGNTEAFF. The CDR3 DNA reads as TGTGCCAGCAGCCAAGAAGGTACAGGAAACACTGAAGCTTTCTTT.

This clonotype was seen ten or more times. The chain joins TRBV6-1 to TRBJ1-1; tentative D call: TRBD1 (6 bases). CDR1 is MNHNS and CDR2 is SASEGT in the germline V gene. The CDR3 spans 14 residues. Trimming stripped 4 bases from V and 3 bases from J, with 12 bases between. Here the CDR3 reads CASSARGGYTEAFF. For the CDR3, the DNA is TGTGCCAGCAGTGCCAGGGGTGGGTACACTGAAGCTTTCTTT.

This clonotype was counted many times. This chain connects TRBV2 to TRBJ2-2; no clear D gene. Between the trimmed V and J ends, which lost 4 bases and 0 bases, there was a span of 9 bases. Germline V gives CDR1 SNHLY, CDR2 FYNNEI. This CDR3 is built from 15 residues. The CDR3 DNA reads TGTGCCAGCAGTGTCGGCAAGACGAACACCGGGGAGCTGTTTTTT. Amino acid sequence: CASSVGKTNTGELFF.

This clonotype was recorded at least ten times. V usage is TRBV11-2 and J usage is TRBJ2-2; D unclear. The V end lost 7 bases, the J end lost 8 bases, and 11 bases lay between the germline ends. Looked up from germline, CDR1 is SGHAT and CDR2 is FQNNGV. This CDR3 is built from 12 residues. CDR3 nucleotides: TGTGCCAGCACACAGACATCTGGGGAGCTGTTTTTT. This sequence encodes CASTQTSGELFF.

The chain recombines TRBV15 with TRBJ2-2; 7 bases fit TRBD1. Germline assignment: CDR1 LNHNV and CDR2 YYDKDF (reference sequence). J was trimmed by 0 bases and V by 5 bases; bases with no gene match: 9. This CDR3 is 17 amino acids long. The CDR3 coding sequence is TGTGCCACCAGCGGAACCCGGGGACAGACGAACACCGGGGAGCTGTTTTTT. Amino acids: CATSGTRGQTNTGELFF.

This clonotype was seen many times. V gene TRBV15 combines with J gene TRBJ2-7, with 7 bases aligning to TRBD1. Germline V gene data show CDR1 as LNHNV and CDR2 as YYDKDF (reference sequence). V lost 0 bases, J lost 11 bases, and 10 bases stayed unmatched. There are 14 residues in the CDR3. The CDR3 nucleotides are TGTGCCACCAGCAGAGAAGGGGGCACATTTCCGGAGTACTTC. This sequence encodes CATSREGGTFPEYF.

The chain carries TRBV29-1 and TRBJ2-5; D might be TRBD1 or TRBD2, each matching 6 bases. V lost 8 bases to trimming and J lost 3 bases, with 13 bases between them. Germline V CDR1 and CDR2: SQVTM, ANQGSEA. This CDR3 has 12 amino acids. The CDR3 DNA is TGCAGCTTGATGGGGGGCGAAGAGACCCAGTACTTC. The encoded protein is CSLMGGEETQYF.

The V gene is TRBV7-3, the J gene TRBJ1-1; D is unresolved. V was cut by 5 bases and J by 1 base, with 8 bases left in between. In germline, CDR1 is SGHTA, CDR2 FQGTGA. CDR3 length equals 13 residues. CDR3 nucleotide sequence: TGTGCCAGCAGCAAAGACACGAACACTGAAGCTTTCTTT. It is translated as CASSKDTNTEAFF.

This clonotype was observed at least ten times. The chain links TRBV7-2 to TRBJ2-7, with TRBD2 matching 9 bases. The CDR3 runs to 17 residues. Germline lookup yields CDR1 SGHTA and CDR2 FQGNSA. The J segment lost 0 bases and the V segment lost 0 bases, leaving 6 bases of the junction unmatched. The CDR3 loop is CASSLASGGFHSYEQYF. As DNA, the CDR3 is TGTGCCAGCAGCTTAGCTAGCGGGGGCTTCCACTCCTACGAGCAGTACTTC. The whole variable domain, filled in from reference TRBV7-2 and TRBJ2-7, reads GAGVSQSPSNKVTEKGKDVELRCDPISGHTALYWYRQSLGQGLEFLIYFQGNSAPDKSGLPSDRFSAERTGGSVSTLTIQRTQQEDSAVYLCASSLASGGFHSYEQYFGPGTRLTVT.

This clonotype was seen at least ten times. V and J are TRBV2 and TRBJ1-1; maybe TRBD1 (5 bases). Trimming left V 7 bases short and J 4 bases short, with 25 bases between. CDR1 is SNHLY, CDR2 FYNNEI, per germline. The CDR3 totals 17 residues. The CDR3 DNA follows: TGTGCCAGCACCACTCCGGGGGATTTCGAATCGAGCACTGAAGCTTTCTTT. Protein product: CASTTPGDFESSTEAFF.